The 22 T cell receptor beta chains reported below all come from one sample, sequenced in a study of T cell clones after liver transplantation. Method: immunoSEQ multiplex PCR; TCRdb's copy keeps in-frame clones and lacks some. The sample consists of more than 95,000 clones, more than 75% of them appearing once. The input for sequencing was CD4+ T cells from blood, taken before liver transplant. These receptors were collected from a human donor who received a liver transplant.

The chain joins TRBV6-4 to TRBJ1-4; D is uncertain. Germline V gene data show CDR1 as MRHNA and CDR2 as SNTAGT. The CDR3 is 11 residues long. Trimming stripped 0 bases from V and 11 bases from J, with 4 bases between. The CDR3 protein is CASSDSSKLFF. CDR3 coding DNA: TGTGCCAGCAGTGACTCATCTAAACTGTTTTTT.

The chain links TRBV9 to TRBJ2-3; 8 bases map to TRBD2. The germline V gene has CDR1 SGDLS and CDR2 YYNGEE. The J segment lost 0 bases and the V segment lost 0 bases, leaving 3 bases of the junction unmatched. This CDR3 is built from 16 residues. The CDR3: CASSVGSGGSTDTQYF. The CDR3, as DNA: TGTGCCAGCAGCGTAGGGAGCGGGGGAAGCACAGATACGCAGTATTTT.

This clone has only one observation. V and J are TRBV18 and TRBJ1-6; TRBD1 agrees at 9 bases. Trimming took 5 bases from V and 9 from J; bases not matched to a gene: 5. In germline, CDR1 is KGHSH, CDR2 LQKENI. CDR3 length equals 14 residues. CDR3 DNA sequence: TGTGCCAGCTCAATCGACAGGGGGGTTTCACCCCTCCACTTT. It yields the protein CASSIDRGVSPLHF. The variable domain in full, completed from reference TRBV18 and TRBJ1-6, reads NAGVMQNPRHLVRRRGQEARLRCSPMKGHSHVYWYRQLPEEGLKFMVYLQKENIIDESGMPKERFSAEFPKEGPSILRIQQVVRGDSAAYFCASSIDRGVSPLHFGNGTRLTVT.

Comment on this clone: At one of its ends the junction is not consistent with the germline gene, which may arise from a read error. J is TRBJ1-1 and V is TRBV28, with a tentative D call TRBD1 (6 bases). This CDR3 region has 12 residues. Germline CDR1 is MDHEN and CDR2 is SYDVKM. CDR3 sequence (DNA): TGTACCAGCAGGCCCCAGGGGCGGAAGACTTTCTTT. Translation gives CTSRPQGRKTFF.

The V and J genes are TRBV7-9 and TRBJ2-3; 9 bases are a match to TRBD2. The CDR3 runs to 14 residues. The germline V gene encodes CDR1 SEHNR and CDR2 FQNEAQ (reference sequence). The V segment lost 5 bases and the J segment 5 bases; nucleotides outside the gene matches: 5. CDR3 in amino acids: CASSLSGSGDTQYF. CDR3 bases: TGTGCCAGCAGCCTTAGCGGGAGTGGAGATACGCAGTATTTT.

The gene calls are TRBV5-4 and TRBJ1-1; 7 bases align to TRBD1. Per germline, CDR1 SGHNT and CDR2 YYREEE (reference sequence). This CDR3 is built from 15 residues. The junction had 14 bases not matched to a gene; V was cut back by 3 bases and J by 9 bases. CDR3 bases: TGTGCCAGCAGCTCCCGGGGAGGGGGCTTCCTCAAAGCTTTCTTT. Its protein is CASSSRGGGFLKAFF.

The table lists this clone with a few counts. The chain recombines TRBV11-3 with TRBJ2-1; D tentatively fits TRBD1 or TRBD2 (5 bases each). With 5 bases removed from V and 0 bases from J, the gap between germline ends came to 11 bases. Germline V gene data show CDR1 as SGHNT and CDR2 as YENEEA. The CDR3 is 15 residues long. CDR3 nucleotide sequence: TGTGCCAGCAGCCGGGACCGAAGCTCCTACAATGAGCAGTTCTTC. Its protein product is CASSRDRSSYNEQFF.

The chain combines TRBV18 with TRBJ2-5, with 10 bases that match TRBD2. The J segment lost 1 base and the V segment lost 6 bases, leaving 11 bases of the junction unmatched. This CDR3 has 17 amino acids. Germline lookup yields CDR1 KGHSH and CDR2 LQKENI. For the CDR3, the DNA is TGTGCCAGCTCCCGGAACCCTAGCGGGGGAATCCAAGAGACCCAGTACTTC. Translating gives CASSRNPSGGIQETQYF.

The rearrangement links TRBV27 to TRBJ1-1, with D hard to call. This CDR3 spans 14 amino acids. V lost 6 bases, J lost 0 bases, and 11 bases lay in between. Germline V gives CDR1 MNHEY, CDR2 SMNVEV (reference sequence). The CDR3 coding sequence is TGTGCCAGCAGCGCTGGGTACATGAACACTGAAGCTTTCTTT. It yields the protein CASSAGYMNTEAFF.

The rearrangement links TRBV7-8 to TRBJ1-6; D ambiguous. In germline, CDR1 is SGHVS, CDR2 FQNEAQ. This CDR3 contains 18 residues. V lost 5 bases and J 1 base, leaving 18 bases between the germline ends. CDR3: CASSPAVSPVSYNSPLHF. CDR3 coding DNA: TGTGCCAGCAGCCCAGCGGTGTCTCCCGTGTCCTATAATTCACCCCTCCACTTT.

This clone was detected once. The V gene is TRBV30, the J gene TRBJ2-1; D gene ambiguous. With 0 bases removed from V and 6 bases from J, the gap between germline ends came to 3 bases. The CDR3 consists of 11 residues. CDR1 is GTSNPN and CDR2 is SVGIG in the germline V gene (reference sequence). The CDR3 DNA reads as TGTGCCTGGAGTGTAGGCAATGAGCAGTTCTTC. It is translated as CAWSVGNEQFF.

J is TRBJ1-2 and V is TRBV19; D is ambiguous. From germline, CDR1 is LNHDA and CDR2 SQIVND (reference sequence). The V gene lost 5 bases and the J gene lost 0 bases, with 10 bases spanning the gap. This CDR3 is 14 amino acids long. CDR3 nucleotides: TGTGCCAGTAGTCCCTCCGGGACTAACTATGGCTACACCTTC. Its translation: CASSPSGTNYGYTF.

The chain combines TRBV6-1 with TRBJ2-7, with 10 bases aligning to TRBD2. This CDR3 is built from 15 residues. With 6 bases clipped from V and 3 bases from J, the junction kept 8 bases outside the gene matches. Germline CDR1 MNHNS, CDR2 SASEGT. DNA for the CDR3: TGTGCCAGCAGATTGAGCGGGGGGGCCGTCTACGAGCAGTACTTC. Its translation is CASRLSGGAVYEQYF.

This chain connects TRBV15 to TRBJ1-2, with D possibly TRBD1 on 5 matching bases. CDR1 LNHNV and CDR2 YYDKDF come from the germline V gene (reference sequence). V was shortened by 0 bases and J by 6 bases, with 11 bases between the two germline ends. The CDR3 spans 14 residues. The CDR3 DNA is TGTGCCACCAGCAGAGACACGGGGCTTAATGGCTACACCTTC. Translated, it gives CATSRDTGLNGYTF.

This sequence joins TRBV7-3 and TRBJ1-3, with D possibly matching TRBD1 (6 bases). This CDR3 comprises 15 residues. Germline V CDR1 and CDR2: SGHTA, FQGTGA. Deletions cut 5 bases from V and 4 bases from J, with 15 bases between. In DNA form, the CDR3 reads TGTGCCAGCAGCCATAGCGGGGGCTCCGGAAACACCATATATTTT. Translating gives CASSHSGGSGNTIYF. The full variable domain, completed using reference TRBV7-3 and TRBJ1-3, is GAGVSQTPSNKVTEKGKYVELRCDPISGHTALYWYRQSLGQGPEFLIYFQGTGAADDSGLPNDRFFAVRPEGSVSTLKIQRTERGDSAVYLCASSHSGGSGNTIYFGEGSWLTVV.

The chain uses TRBV29-1 and TRBJ2-3; TRBD1 aligns across 11 bases. CDR1 and CDR2 from the germline V gene are SQVTM and ANQGSEA. V gave up 7 bases and J gave up 2 bases; unmatched junction bases: 5. This CDR3 comprises 14 residues. CDR3 nucleotides: TGCAGCGCCTGGACAGGGGGCTACACAGATACGCAGTATTTT. Protein product: CSAWTGGYTDTQYF.

This chain uses TRBV5-1 with TRBJ2-1, with TRBD2 identical over 9 bases. The CDR3 runs 15 residues. The V gene's germline CDR1 is SGHRS and CDR2 YFSETQ. V lost 4 bases to trimming and J lost 8 bases; unmatched junction nucleotides: 10. CDR3 coding DNA: TGCGCCAGCAGCCGGCGGCCTAGCGGGACCGATGAGCAGTTCTTC. Translation gives CASSRRPSGTDEQFF.

The chain couples TRBV28 to TRBJ1-2; D is unresolved. CDR1 and CDR2 from the germline V gene are MDHEN and SYDVKM. V was cut by 6 bases and J by 7 bases, with 15 bases left in between. The CDR3 has 13 residues. The CDR3 here is CASSEPPLVGYTF. DNA of the CDR3: TGTGCCAGCAGCGAACCCCCCCTAGTTGGCTACACCTTC.

The CDR3, as DNA: TGTGCCAGCAGCCACAAAGGGGGCACAGATACGCAGTATTTT. It specifies CASSHKGGTDTQYF. The chain employs TRBV11-1 and TRBJ2-3; TRBD1 might be the D (5 bases). Trimming removed 5 bases from V and 1 base from J, with 10 bases in between. Germline CDR1 reads SGHAT; CDR2 reads FQDESV (reference sequence). The CDR3 runs 14 residues.

This clone appeared a few times. The chain employs TRBV5-1 and TRBJ2-2; the D is unclear. From germline, CDR1 is SGHRS and CDR2 YFSETQ. V lost 0 bases, J lost 7 bases, and 7 bases lay in between. The CDR3 has 13 residues. DNA for the CDR3: TGCGCCAGCAGCTTGGGTGCCAACGGGGAGCTGTTTTTT. Its translation is CASSLGANGELFF.

The gene calls are TRBV30 and TRBJ2-1, with D tentatively TRBD2 (5 bases). Germline CDR1 is GTSNPN and CDR2 is SVGIG (reference sequence). The V end lost 2 bases, the J end lost 6 bases, and 20 bases lay between the germline ends. CDR3 size: 16 residues. DNA for the CDR3: TGTGCCTGGAGTTCCCTCCTTGTAGCGTCACTCAATGAGCAGTTCTTC. Translating it yields CAWSSLLVASLNEQFF.

The rearrangement joins TRBV27 to TRBJ2-1, with 7 nucleotides matching TRBD2. The CDR3 sequence is 14 residues long. From germline, CDR1 is MNHEY and CDR2 SMNVEV (reference sequence). V dropped 3 bases and J dropped 4; count of bases not matched to a gene: 3. CDR3 in amino acids: CASSFRREYNEQFF. In nucleotides, the CDR3 is TGTGCCAGCAGTTTTCGGCGGGAGTACAATGAGCAGTTCTTC.